The present TCR beta chain was sequenced within a study of T cells in Graves' hyperthyroidism and ophthalmopathy (dated by TCRdb to about 2019). About the full investigation: Peripheral blood samples were taken at initial diagnosis, before any treatment was given. A discovery cohort of about a hundred patients, about 44 with Graves' ophthalmopathy and 55 to 60 with stable Graves' hyperthyroidism, was used to find distinguishing TCR V-J signatures. Prospective prediction of ophthalmopathy was tested in an independent validation cohort consisting of about 19 hyperthyroidism patients and some 16 patients who later progressed to ophthalmopathy. The roughly 94 discovery patients were randomly split 7:3 into training and test sets. Thyroid tissue and blood T-cell repertoires from six Graves' hyperthyroidism patients were also compared in the study. After sampling, hyperthyroidism patients received methimazole starting at 30 mg daily, and ophthalmopathy patients received high-dose intravenous methylprednisolone. TCR Vbeta CDR3 sequencing of around 130 peripheral blood samples (under 45 ophthalmopathy, roughly 72 hyperthyroidism and some 17 progressor patients) is reported in the paper. Broader findings and caveats from the paper: No statistical method was used to set the sample size in advance, and investigators knew the group allocation. Most expanded thyroid clonotypes (frequency above 0.001) were also found in blood, which suggests that blood repertoires may mirror thyroid immune responses. In validation, the model predicted progression to ophthalmopathy with roughly 70% sensitivity and around 72% specificity, a median of approximately 6.5 months before onset. A model built on a 13 V-J signature distinguished ophthalmopathy from stable hyperthyroidism, reaching 85% to 90% sensitivity and under 84% specificity in cross-validation and 80%/75% in testing.

TCR beta CDR3 regions were amplified from RNA transcripts. The first round of RT-PCR for the TCR CDR3 was performed with the HTBI primer set and the Qiagen OneStep RT-PCR kit. The libraries were constructed in a second round of multiplex PCR and then size-selected and purified. The libraries were sequenced on an Illumina HiSeq2000 using paired-end 100 bp reads. Under the source paper's analysis protocol: SOAPnuke was used to process the raw data, removing reads that contained adapters or uncalled bases, had a mean Phred below 15, or lacked an exact match to the constant primer or identifier. COPE v1.2.5 was used to merge high-quality paired reads, and clonotypes were defined as unique nucleotide sequences. MiTCR v1.1 was used to align clonotypes to the IMGT TRBV, TRBD and TRBJ reference segments. Analysis was restricted to V-J combinations with a frequency above 0.0001, which covered 99.2% of repertoires. The TCS score was defined as the ratio of F50 (clonal expansion) to E x V (chaos), calculated using BLOSUM62-based TCRdist between CDR3 peptides within each V-J. Welch's t-statistics and random forest reduced roughly 540 V-J features to some 14, which were used in a naive Bayes classifier (R e1071). TCRdb redid the processing of the public reads, applying fastp at Q25 and MiXCR, and retained in-frame beta chains. Rows merge per CDR3 protein into single entries with the most common DNA and genes. V and J calls and clone size were set by TCRdb, not the authors. A total of about 480,000 distinct CDR3 sequences appear in this sample, about 20% of them only once. The top ten hold approximately 49% of the sample.

Ophthalmopathy patients had moderately to severely active disease, Clinical Activity Score of at least 3, NOSPECS grade of at least 4, and duration under 3 months. Any patient with an uncontrolled infection, another autoimmune disease, pregnancy or lactation was excluded. Clinical symptoms, serum thyroxine and TRAb, thyroid ultrasound, and orbital computed tomography formed the basis for the diagnoses. PBMCs were isolated from about 9.2 ml of fresh peripheral blood by Ficoll-Paque density gradient centrifugation. Trizol reagent was used to extract total RNA, and RNA quality was then checked on an Agilent 2100 Bioanalyzer. At the junction V is shortened by 7 bases and J by 2 bases, with 11 bases in between. Based on the germline V gene, the CDR1 and CDR2 sequences are MDHEN and SYDVKM. From the cysteine up to the phenylalanine, the CDR3 has a length of 13 residues. Only CDR3 DNA remains: 39 bases, in frame from the first base.

This clonotype has at least ten counts. No antigen is known for it. Base-call qualities are not available, and no considerably larger clone is one nucleotide away. Source material: blood. The chain uses TRBV28 and TRBJ1-1, with no confidently assigned D gene. The clonotype comes from a woman in her 70s with Graves' ophthalmopathy. The nucleotides read TGTGCCAGCACCCCAAGGGCTAACACTGAAGCTTTCTTT. Its translation reads: CASTPRANTEAFF.